A selection of T cell receptor beta chains follows, all from one sample in a study of T cells in localized non-small cell lung cancer. Method: immunoSEQ multiplex PCR; TCRdb's copy keeps in-frame clones and lacks some. This sample has several thousand clones, with roughly nine tenths found just once. This sample comprised peripheral blood, obtained before any cancer treatment. These receptor sequences come from a female donor aged 60 or older with stage II squamous cell lung carcinoma. Both conserved end residues are part of each CDR3. The D gene is left open where the match is weak. Size tells how often a clone was seen (once, few, many) or the class of an expanded clone, and some rows leave it out.

cdr3_nt: TGTGCCACCCGACCTCGGCCCTACAATGAGCAGTTCTTC
cdr3_aa: CATRPRPYNEQFF
v_call: TRBV5-5
j_call: TRBJ2-1
d_call: .
clone_size: .

cdr3_nt: TGCGCCAGCAGCGGAGGGGGGGAGCAGTACTTC
cdr3_aa: CASSGGGEQYF
v_call: TRBV10-2
j_call: TRBJ2-7
d_call: .
clone_size: .

cdr3_nt: TGTGCCAGCAAGAGCGGGTTCCCCACAGATACGCAGTATTTT
cdr3_aa: CASKSGFPTDTQYF
v_call: TRBV27
j_call: TRBJ2-3
d_call: .
clone_size: .

cdr3_nt: TGTGCCAGCAGTTATTCGGGACAGGGGTTTTCACCCCTCCACTTT
cdr3_aa: CASSYSGQGFSPLHF
v_call: TRBV6-5
j_call: TRBJ1-6
d_call: TRBD1
clone_size: .

cdr3_nt: TGTGCCAGCAGTTCCACCTGGTCCTACAATGAGCAGTTCTTC
cdr3_aa: CASSSTWSYNEQFF
v_call: TRBV27
j_call: TRBJ2-1
d_call: .
clone_size: .

cdr3_nt: TGTGCCAGTAGTCCCGGGAATGAGCAGTTCTTC
cdr3_aa: CASSPGNEQFF
v_call: TRBV19
j_call: TRBJ2-1
d_call: .
clone_size: .

cdr3_nt: TGCGCCAGCAGCTTGGAGGGGGCGGGTGAGCAGTTCTTC
cdr3_aa: CASSLEGAGEQFF
v_call: TRBV5-1
j_call: TRBJ2-1
d_call: TRBD1
clone_size: once

cdr3_nt: TGTGCCAGCAGCTTGACAGGGACAGCCAGTTTGGACTTC
cdr3_aa: CASSLTGTASLDF
v_call: TRBV5-5
j_call: TRBJ1-2
d_call: TRBD1
clone_size: .

cdr3_nt: TGCGCCAGCAGCTTGTCTAGCGGGAGTTATACGCAGTATTTT
cdr3_aa: CASSLSSGSYTQYF
v_call: TRBV5-1
j_call: TRBJ2-3
d_call: TRBD2
clone_size: once

cdr3_nt: TGTGCCAGCAGTCTGGCGAGGACAGACTATGGCTACACCTTC
cdr3_aa: CASSLARTDYGYTF
v_call: TRBV28
j_call: TRBJ1-2
d_call: .
clone_size: .

cdr3_nt: TGTGCCAGCAGTTTATCGGAAGGAGGTCAGCCCCAGCATTTT
cdr3_aa: CASSLSEGGQPQHF
v_call: TRBV27
j_call: TRBJ1-5
d_call: .
clone_size: once

cdr3_nt: TGTGCCAGCAGCTTAGCCAGGGGAGGCTACACCTTC
cdr3_aa: CASSLARGGYTF
v_call: TRBV7-9
j_call: TRBJ1-2
d_call: .
clone_size: few

cdr3_nt: TGTGCCACCTATGAACCGAACACTGAAGCTTTCTTT
cdr3_aa: CATYEPNTEAFF
v_call: TRBV28
j_call: TRBJ1-1
d_call: .
clone_size: .

cdr3_nt: TGTGCCATCTCTCGGACAGCGAACACCGGGGAGCTGTTTTTT
cdr3_aa: CAISRTANTGELFF
v_call: TRBV10-3
j_call: TRBJ2-2
d_call: .
clone_size: .

cdr3_nt: TGTGCCAGCAGCGTAGGGGAGGCTGACTATGGCTACACCTTC
cdr3_aa: CASSVGEADYGYTF
v_call: TRBV9
j_call: TRBJ1-2
d_call: .
clone_size: .

cdr3_nt: TGTGCCAGGAAGGCTCCAGGGGAGACCCAGTACTTC
cdr3_aa: CARKAPGETQYF
v_call: TRBV11-3
j_call: TRBJ2-5
d_call: .
clone_size: .

cdr3_nt: TGCGCCAGCAGCGATACTCCGGCAGTGACCGCAATGAGCACAGATACGCAGTATTTT
cdr3_aa: CASSDTPAVTAMSTDTQYF
v_call: TRBV4-1
j_call: TRBJ2-3
d_call: .
clone_size: .

cdr3_nt: TGTGCCAGCAGCACCCAACAGGGAACTAATGAAAAACTGTTTTTT
cdr3_aa: CASSTQQGTNEKLFF
v_call: TRBV9
j_call: TRBJ1-4
d_call: .
clone_size: few

cdr3_nt: TGCAGCGTCCCTAGCGGGAGTTGGGAGCAGTTCTTC
cdr3_aa: CSVPSGSWEQFF
v_call: TRBV29-1
j_call: TRBJ2-1
d_call: TRBD2
clone_size: .

cdr3_nt: TGTGCCAGCAGCGCCGCTCACAGGGGTAGGGAGCAGTACTTC
cdr3_aa: CASSAAHRGREQYF
v_call: TRBV28
j_call: TRBJ2-7
d_call: TRBD1
clone_size: .

cdr3_nt: TGTGCCAGCAGCTTCTCGACAGGGCTGAACACCATATATTTT
cdr3_aa: CASSFSTGLNTIYF
v_call: TRBV7-2
j_call: TRBJ1-3
d_call: TRBD1
clone_size: .

cdr3_nt: TGTGCCAGCAGTTTAAGGTCGGGGAATAATGGCTACACCTTC
cdr3_aa: CASSLRSGNNGYTF
v_call: TRBV28
j_call: TRBJ1-2
d_call: .
clone_size: .

cdr3_nt: TGTGCCAGCAGCTCGAGGGGGAAACGGGGGGCCGGGGAGCTGTTTTTT
cdr3_aa: CASSSRGKRGAGELFF
v_call: TRBV11-1
j_call: TRBJ2-2
d_call: .
clone_size: .

cdr3_nt: TGTGCCAGCAGTTTACGCTTTAAGGGACAGCTTAATTCACCCCTCCACTTT
cdr3_aa: CASSLRFKGQLNSPLHF
v_call: TRBV28
j_call: TRBJ1-6
d_call: TRBD1
clone_size: .

cdr3_nt: TGTGCCAGCACGACACAGGGGGGGTCGGGCGGCTACACCTTC
cdr3_aa: CASTTQGGSGGYTF
v_call: TRBV6-5
j_call: TRBJ1-2
d_call: TRBD1
clone_size: .

cdr3_nt: TGTGCCAGCTCACGAACCGGGGCTACAGATACGCAGTATTTT
cdr3_aa: CASSRTGATDTQYF
v_call: TRBV18
j_call: TRBJ2-3
d_call: .
clone_size: .

cdr3_nt: TGTGCCAGACCGACTACGGTCGCGAACTTC
cdr3_aa: CARPTTVANF
v_call: TRBV19
j_call: TRBJ2-4
d_call: .
clone_size: once

cdr3_nt: TGTGCCAGCAGCTTACGGCGGCATAGCACAGATACGCAGTATTTT
cdr3_aa: CASSLRRHSTDTQYF
v_call: TRBV5-8
j_call: TRBJ2-3
d_call: .
clone_size: .

cdr3_nt: TGCAGCACAGTCGGGTACCAAGAGACCCAGTACTTC
cdr3_aa: CSTVGYQETQYF
v_call: TRBV29-1
j_call: TRBJ2-5
d_call: .
clone_size: .

cdr3_nt: TGTGCCATCACGGGAACAGGGTCCAACTATGGCTACACCTTC
cdr3_aa: CAITGTGSNYGYTF
v_call: TRBV10-3
j_call: TRBJ1-2
d_call: .
clone_size: .

cdr3_nt: TGTGCCAGCAGTACCGGGACAGGGTTTTTTGTGGAGCAGTTCTTC
cdr3_aa: CASSTGTGFFVEQFF
v_call: TRBV6-5
j_call: TRBJ2-1
d_call: TRBD1
clone_size: .

cdr3_nt: TGTGCCAGCAGCCCGACAGGGAGCAATCAGCCCCAGCATTTT
cdr3_aa: CASSPTGSNQPQHF
v_call: TRBV28
j_call: TRBJ1-5
d_call: TRBD1
clone_size: .

cdr3_nt: TGCGCCAGCAGCTTGGAAGGGACAGGGGGTCAGACCCAGTACTTC
cdr3_aa: CASSLEGTGGQTQYF
v_call: TRBV5-1
j_call: TRBJ2-5
d_call: TRBD1
clone_size: .

cdr3_nt: TGTGCCAGCAGGGATGACTATGAAGCTTTCTTT
cdr3_aa: CASRDDYEAFF
v_call: TRBV6-5
j_call: TRBJ1-1
d_call: .
clone_size: .

cdr3_nt: TGTGCCAGCAGCGGACAGGGGGCTTTCTTT
cdr3_aa: CASSGQGAFF
v_call: TRBV5-8
j_call: TRBJ1-1
d_call: TRBD1
clone_size: .

cdr3_nt: TGTGCCTGCTACGGGGGGACACTTAACACTGAAGCTTTCTTT
cdr3_aa: CACYGGTLNTEAFF
v_call: TRBV30
j_call: TRBJ1-1
d_call: .
clone_size: .

cdr3_nt: TGTGCCAGCAGTTTGGTAGGGACTTATCAGCCCCAGCATTTT
cdr3_aa: CASSLVGTYQPQHF
v_call: TRBV28
j_call: TRBJ1-5
d_call: .
clone_size: .

cdr3_nt: TGTGCCAGCAGTTTATCGAGCGAAGAGACCCAGTACTTC
cdr3_aa: CASSLSSEETQYF
v_call: TRBV28
j_call: TRBJ2-5
d_call: .
clone_size: .

cdr3_nt: TGTGCCAGCAGCCCGGGACTTAACACCGGGGAGCTGTTTTTT
cdr3_aa: CASSPGLNTGELFF
v_call: TRBV5-4
j_call: TRBJ2-2
d_call: .
clone_size: once

cdr3_nt: TGTGCCAGCACCAAGCCAGGACAGGGGTATGGCTACACCTTC
cdr3_aa: CASTKPGQGYGYTF
v_call: TRBV5-8
j_call: TRBJ1-2
d_call: TRBD1
clone_size: .

cdr3_nt: TGTGCCAGTAGTATAGGGGCTAGCGGGCGCCAAGAGACCCAGTACTTC
cdr3_aa: CASSIGASGRQETQYF
v_call: TRBV19
j_call: TRBJ2-5
d_call: TRBD2
clone_size: .

cdr3_nt: TGTGCCAGCAGTGACCTGGGCCGTAGCGGGAGACGAGAGACCCAGTACTTC
cdr3_aa: CASSDLGRSGRRETQYF
v_call: TRBV25-1
j_call: TRBJ2-5
d_call: TRBD2
clone_size: .

cdr3_nt: TGTGCCAGCAGCGAGGCGGCGACAGGGAGGTTATCTGGGGCCAACGTCCTGACTTTC
cdr3_aa: CASSEAATGRLSGANVLTF
v_call: TRBV21-1
j_call: TRBJ2-6
d_call: .
clone_size: .

cdr3_nt: TGTGCCAGCAGCGCCAGACAGGGACAAGAGACCCAGTACTTC
cdr3_aa: CASSARQGQETQYF
v_call: TRBV13
j_call: TRBJ2-5
d_call: TRBD1
clone_size: .

cdr3_nt: TGTGCCAGCCGGGGAGGCAGCCGCTATGGCTACACCTTC
cdr3_aa: CASRGGSRYGYTF
v_call: TRBV28
j_call: TRBJ1-2
d_call: .
clone_size: .

cdr3_nt: TGTGCCAGCAGCTTAACGGGAGGGCCTCGGGAAGAGACCCAGTACTTC
cdr3_aa: CASSLTGGPREETQYF
v_call: TRBV7-6
j_call: TRBJ2-5
d_call: TRBD2
clone_size: .

cdr3_nt: TGTGCCAGCAGTTCGGCTGCTCTGGGGGGCTACACCTTC
cdr3_aa: CASSSAALGGYTF
v_call: TRBV27
j_call: TRBJ1-2
d_call: .
clone_size: .

cdr3_nt: TGTGCCAGCAGTTCCACTTTGTACAATGAAAAACTGTTTTTT
cdr3_aa: CASSSTLYNEKLFF
v_call: TRBV27
j_call: TRBJ1-4
d_call: .
clone_size: .

cdr3_nt: TGTGCCAGCAGCTTCCTGACAGGGGGAACCGGGGAGCTGTTTTTT
cdr3_aa: CASSFLTGGTGELFF
v_call: TRBV11-2
j_call: TRBJ2-2
d_call: TRBD1
clone_size: .

cdr3_nt: TGCGCCAGCAGTGATTGGGGCTTGAACACTGAAGCTTTCTTT
cdr3_aa: CASSDWGLNTEAFF
v_call: TRBV10-1
j_call: TRBJ1-1
d_call: .
clone_size: once

cdr3_nt: TGTGCCAGCAGCCCCGGACAGGGAGAGCCCCAGTACTTC
cdr3_aa: CASSPGQGEPQYF
v_call: TRBV5-4
j_call: TRBJ2-5
d_call: TRBD1
clone_size: .

cdr3_nt: TGTGCCAGCCGACAGGGACAAGAGACCCAGTACTTC
cdr3_aa: CASRQGQETQYF
v_call: TRBV28
j_call: TRBJ2-5
d_call: TRBD1
clone_size: .

cdr3_nt: TGTGCCAGCAGCCAACCAGGGGGGGCCCAGTATTTT
cdr3_aa: CASSQPGGAQYF
v_call: TRBV5-4
j_call: TRBJ2-3
d_call: .
clone_size: .

cdr3_nt: TGCGCCAGCAGCTGGAGACCCGGGACACCAGGCTCCTACAATGAGCAGTTCTTC
cdr3_aa: CASSWRPGTPGSYNEQFF
v_call: TRBV5-1
j_call: TRBJ2-1
d_call: .
clone_size: .

cdr3_nt: TGCGCCAGCAGCCAAGATCGGGCTAGCGGTCAATCCTACGAGCAGTACTTC
cdr3_aa: CASSQDRASGQSYEQYF
v_call: TRBV4-1
j_call: TRBJ2-7
d_call: TRBD2
clone_size: .